The entry below describes one TCR beta chain. Its antigen is still unknown. This entry comes from a study of cytomegalovirus exposure and HLA in healthy donors. About the research overall: Early released data comprised around 80 million unique TCRs from HLA-typed donors.

Germline assignment: CDR1 SSHAT and CDR2 FNYEAQ (reference sequence). There are 16 residues in the CDR3. The trim removed 5 bases at V and 5 bases at J, leaving 11 bases unmatched. Whereas donors were nominally healthy upon sampling, unrecorded immune exposures were probable. General observations from the study: TCR beta V- and J-gene trimming was later associated with a missense DCLRE1C variant. The study found most TCR sequences rare, yet found some public TCRs in many donors.

This PCR relied on a set of 60 Vbeta primers and 13 Jbeta primers. Assay: immunoSEQ multiplex PCR; the TCRdb copy retains only in-frame clones and omits some. The table for this sample gives fewer than 110,000 clones. The sequence was obtained from a man aged 40-55 years in good health and CMV-seronegative. The sample was PBMCs. The J gene is TRBJ2-5, the V gene TRBV7-7, with TRBD2 matching 10 bases. This CDR3 reads CASSPLSGGARETQYF. The CDR3 nucleotides are TGTGCCAGCAGCCCCTTGAGCGGGGGGGCCAGGGAGACCCAGTACTTC.